The clone carrying this TCR beta chain was detected only a few times. Its matching antigen is unknown. Authors' analysis steps: A per-sample median of roughly 96,000 TCRs was observed, with counts ranging from roughly 20,000 to 700,000. A single record per CDR3 protein comes from TCRdb applying MiXCR to the RACE reads. The V and J calls and clone size come from TCRdb's table, not from the authors' own analysis. Of fewer than 85,000 distinct CDR3 sequences in the sample, about 10% were seen once. This sample was included in a study of human T cells and chemical hapten exposure. Broader study findings: Expanded TCRs showed more large CDR3 clusters than pre-sensitization or healthy control sets. Having alopecia, the donors may differ immunologically from healthy people.

Time point specified: patch test 2, 6 weeks after DPC sensitization. Indicated treatment: therapeutic diphenylcyclopropenone sensitization with weekly scalp DPC. CDR3 length: 16 amino acids. Germline lookup yields CDR1 DFQATT and CDR2 SNEGSKA (reference sequence). The ends lost 1 base at V and 7 bases at J; junction bases unmatched: 8. The rearrangement uses TRBV20-1 and TRBJ1-5, with TRBD1 matching 12 bases. The sample was whole blood, taken in connection with sensitization to the hapten diphenylcyclopropenone (DPC). The TCR comes from a woman aged 30 to 39 with alopecia areata. Some clones in this sample may be carry-over from other donors' samples. The CDR3 DNA is TGCAGTGCTAGAGGCGCCGGGACAGGGGGCAGACAGCCCCAGCATTTT. Its translation: CSARGAGTGGRQPQHF.